One and the same sample provided the 4 T cell receptor beta chains below, sequenced in a study of T-cell reconstitution after alpha-beta-depleted transplantation in children. As it was prepared, the TCRbeta library received unique molecular identifiers. MiXCR, run by TCRdb on the PCR reads, gives a single entry per CDR3 protein. The sample has around 71,000 distinct CDR3 sequences; 7% to 8% are singletons. Sequences were derived from PBMCs from the stem cell graft donor, sampled from the stem cell graft. These receptors were taken from a human donor who donated a stem cell graft to a child with acute lymphoblastic leukemia.

This clonotype was picked up many times. The chain has TRBV28 and TRBJ2-1; 10 nucleotides align to TRBD2. This CDR3 has 15 residues. Germline loops: CDR1 MDHEN, CDR2 SYDVKM. Trimming cost V 3 bases and J 7 bases; bases outside gene matches: 6. The CDR3: CASSFRGSGRNEQFF. The CDR3 DNA reads TGTGCCAGCAGTTTTCGGGGTAGCGGGAGGAATGAGCAGTTCTTC.

This clonotype occurred many times. V gene TRBV7-2 combines with J gene TRBJ2-7; D remains ambiguous. The V gene's germline CDR1 is SGHTA and CDR2 FQGNSA. V lost 4 bases and J lost 6, with 16 bases in between. CDR3 length equals 14 residues. The CDR3 sequence: CASSSSPWASEQYF. CDR3 bases: TGTGCCAGCAGCTCGTCTCCGTGGGCAAGCGAGCAGTACTTC.

This clonotype occurred many times. V gene TRBV28 combines with J gene TRBJ1-2; D gene unclear. There are 13 residues in the CDR3. Trimming shortened V by 5 bases and J by 7 bases, and 14 bases separated the two germline ends. CDR1 and CDR2 from the germline V gene are MDHEN and SYDVKM. For the CDR3, the DNA is TGTGCCAGCAGTCCCATTAAATTTTCTGGCTACACCTTC. It yields the protein CASSPIKFSGYTF.

This clonotype has at least ten counts. The chain combines TRBV29-1 with TRBJ2-2; TRBD1 matches 7 bases. The V gene end was trimmed by 7 bases and the J gene end by 4 bases; junction bases not matched to a gene: 9. Germline CDR1 is SQVTM and CDR2 is ANQGSEA. The CDR3 extends over 14 amino acids. Written as DNA, the CDR3 is TGCAGCGCATCCTTGACAGGGAGCACCGGGGAGCTGTTTTTT. Protein: CSASLTGSTGELFF.